This TCR beta chain was documented in a study of T cell repertoires in cytomegalovirus infection. Points from the study as a whole: Clonotypes of TCR beta that were HLA-C-restricted and CMV-specific dominated the ex vivo response.

This clonotype is a singleton in its sample. Antigen unknown. TCRdb reprocessed the reads with MiXCR, giving one entry per CDR3 protein. The data contain about half a million distinct CDR3 sequences, 25% to 35% of them singletons. The sample consisted of cultured PBMCs, taken from culture after CMV antigen stimulation. This clonotype originated in a human donor in good health (CMV status not recorded). Some clones in this sample may be carry-over from other donors' samples.

CDR3 in amino acids: CASSQDQRQGWMDTEAFF. CDR3 sequence (DNA): TGTGCCAGCAGCCAAGATCAACGACAGGGGTGGATGGACACTGAAGCTTTCTTT. The V call is TRBV3-1, the J call TRBJ1-1; TRBD1 aligns across 8 bases. Germline CDR1 reads LGHDT; CDR2 reads YNNKEL (reference sequence). The ends lost 0 bases at V and 3 bases at J; junction bases unmatched: 12. There are 18 residues in the CDR3.